This record concerns one TCR beta chain sequence. Antigen: not known. This record belongs to a study of response to subunit inactivated influenza vaccine. Germline CDR1 and CDR2: MNHNS and SASEGT. The V end was cut by 6 bases, the J end by 1 base, with 11 bases between. The CDR3 covers 14 residues. TCRdb independently ran MiXCR on the RT-PCR reads; one entry per CDR3 protein. The sample holds some 500,000 distinct CDR3 sequences, about 25% seen once. Overall study results and limits: Authors suggested few new T cells are recruited by each seasonal influenza vaccination.

The chain has TRBV6-1 and TRBJ2-3; possibly TRBD1 or TRBD2 for D (5 bases each). The material was CD4+ T cells sorted from PBMCs, obtained 5 to 6 days after vaccination. This receptor was identified in a man aged 45 to 65 who received an inactivated influenza vaccine. CDR3 DNA: TGTGCCAGCAGGGACTTGGGGGGCACAGATACGCAGTATTTT. Amino acid sequence: CASRDLGGTDTQYF.